This is a list of T cell receptor beta chains from one sample in a study of STAT5B mutations in CD4+ large granular lymphocyte leukemia. The protocol was immunoSEQ multiplex PCR, while the TCRdb copy is restricted to in-frame clones and leaves out a portion. This table has around 31,000 clones, roughly 70% appearing once. Material for sequencing was CD4+ T cells from blood buffy coats. The source is a human donor in good health. Both conserved end residues are part of each CDR3.

v_call	j_call	cdr3_aa
TRBV27	TRBJ1-3	CASSPGTGKGNTIYF
TRBV6-4	TRBJ1-6	CASSDSGGSPLHF
TRBV10-3	TRBJ1-2	CATKQGPRNYGYTF
TRBV4-1	TRBJ2-1	CASSQRSLAGGRRDNEQFF
TRBV7-9	TRBJ2-3	CASSPWRADTQYF
TRBV28	TRBJ1-1	CASSALSRDAFF
TRBV6-6	TRBJ1-4	CASSYSLGSEKLFF
TRBV7-8	TRBJ2-5	CASSRSGTAFETQYF
TRBV6-5	TRBJ1-2	CASSLQAGTAYGYTF
TRBV7-2	TRBJ1-4	CASSENRGDNLFF
TRBV6-4	TRBJ2-1	CASSDSGPKHNNEQFF
TRBV30	TRBJ1-4	CAWSSPGWGEKLFF
TRBV6-1	TRBJ1-5	CASNPEWGVSQHF
TRBV19	TRBJ2-7	CASSIDRGYEQYF
TRBV18	TRBJ1-4	CASSPSALRGEKLFF
TRBV15	TRBJ1-1	CATSRVGQGYLNTEAFF
TRBV18	TRBJ1-1	CASSPTGGDTEAFF
TRBV7-2	TRBJ2-1	CASSYLRTTYNEQFF
TRBV5-1	TRBJ2-3	CASSPKADTQYF
TRBV4-3	TRBJ1-1	CASSQELGDRGLRRTEAFF
TRBV13	TRBJ2-3	CASSSGLAISTDTQYF
TRBV5-5	TRBJ2-3	CASSLGGDTQYF
TRBV7-2	TRBJ2-4	CASSLGAGAMRNIQYF
TRBV28	TRBJ1-6	CASSPLDRNSYNSPLHF
TRBV6-1	TRBJ1-2	CASSAQGGYTF
TRBV2	TRBJ2-7	CARGASGPYEQYF
TRBV7-2	TRBJ2-7	CASSAGSEQYF
TRBV4-3	TRBJ2-3	CASSQQGADTQYF
TRBV9	TRBJ1-1	CASSEGQTNTEAFF
TRBV7-9	TRBJ1-1	CASSWGQGTEAFF